The source of this T cell receptor (beta chain) is a study of radiation and T cells in renal cell carcinoma (TCRdb year 2020). Regarding the complete study: In total, roughly 52 samples, comprising some 25 tumors and some 27 peripheral blood samples, were subjected to TCR beta sequencing. The last blood draw happened 4 weeks after radiation, timed to coincide with nephrectomy. Across all 50 or so samples, over 4,000,000 unique CDR3 nucleotide sequences encoding over 2.5 million unique CDR3 amino acid sequences were identified. What the authors observed across the whole study: Because the trial had a single-armed design, the trial could not examine how radiation dose or scheduling affected the TCR repertoire. Because no pretreatment tumor biopsies were available, whether clonotypes were present in the tumor at baseline could not be determined. Blood repertoire dynamics were not followed beyond 4 weeks after treatment. An increase in top tumor clonotypes in blood was observed from baseline to 2 weeks post-radiation, followed by contraction by 4 weeks, which was taken to suggest transient expansion of tumor-resident clones.

Following the manufacturer's recommendations, the immunoSEQ kit was used to generate TCR beta libraries from genomic DNA. For library preparation, a first multiplex PCR was performed with proprietary primers, followed by a second PCR in which unique barcodes were added, and bead cleanups were performed after each round. Each sample batch included a kit-provided positive control reaction and a negative control reaction. The final libraries were assessed on an Agilent 4200 TapeStation D1000 ScreenTape, pooled by volume, and quantified by qPCR. An Illumina NextSeq500 fitted with a MidOutput 150-cycle cartridge performed the sequencing, running 156 Read1 cycles and 15 Index1 cycles with the kit's custom primers. The pooled library was loaded at approximately 1 pM, with a 20% PhiX control spiked in. The authors' pipeline ran thus. Vendor-processed data were analyzed in R, with a clonotype defined as all T cells sharing the same CDR3 nucleotide sequence. In the clone abundance analyses, frequencies were normalized to the 10,000 most abundant clones in each sample. Public T cell clones, which averaged fewer than five per sample, were removed prior to analysis. Tumor-enriched clonotypes and baseline blood-enriched clonotypes were defined as those with an abundance difference of at least 32-fold between compartments. A beta-binomial differential abundance model was used to identify clonotypes that were expanded or contracted between blood time points. The Baroni-Urbani and Buser coefficient was used to measure tumor-blood repertoire similarity, and groups were compared with two-tailed Wilcoxon tests in R. In TCRdb, the immuneACCESS table is reduced to in-frame sequences with V and J assigned. These tables do not hold every clone; where another copy was compared, an unresolved V gene accounts for under half, and the others remain unexplained. The DNA was the basis for D and trimming; V, J and clone size are from that table. Within this sample are around 95,000 clones, with around 84% of them counted one time only. 6% to 9% of the sample is held by the ten biggest clonotypes.

The meaning of the sample's time point label: blood 4 weeks post-SBRT, at nephrectomy. The treatment or condition label, read with the paper, signifies: 15 Gy SBRT to primary tumor, nephrectomy 4 weeks later. The samples were obtained from a clinical trial, where primary renal cell carcinomas were treated with 15 Gy stereotactic body radiation therapy and then removed by nephrectomy 4 weeks afterward. To follow tumor-enriched clonotypes, serial peripheral blood was collected from radiation-treated patients at baseline and at 2 weeks and 4 weeks after SBRT. All patients had renal cell carcinoma with clear cell pathology. The QIAamp DNA Blood Mini Kit (Qiagen) was used to prepare genomic DNA for TCR sequencing. The analyses included just those samples that passed every quality control check. A note on this clone: No antigen is known for it. No much larger clone is present one base from it, and per-base qualities are unavailable.

Here the sequenced sample was blood, taken from a patient whose treatment included radiotherapy and nephrectomy. The TCR comes from a man aged 55-75 years with renal cell carcinoma.

The CDR3 reads as follows: CASSSYRGTLRNTIYF. The DNA sequence is given as TGTGCCAGCAGTTCGTATCGTGGTACCTTGAGAAACACCATATATTTT. Recombination connected TRBV6-5 to TRBJ1-3; the D segment cannot be called with confidence. Measured from the cysteine to the phenylalanine, the CDR3 is 16 residues long. Only the CDR3 portion is preserved as DNA: 48 bases, with reading frame beginning at the first base. Based on the germline V gene, the CDR1 and CDR2 sequences are MNHEY and SVGAGI. V was cut back by 4 bases and J by 5 bases, leaving a gap of 18 bases between them.